The 20 T cell receptor beta chains listed next were all sequenced from one sample in a study of blood T cell repertoires in COVID-19. The method was immunoSEQ multiplex PCR; TCRdb's version includes in-frame clones alone and lacks a portion of them. The table lists under 400,000 clones, roughly 85% of them singletons. The sequenced sample was PBMCs or T cells enriched from blood (not recorded which). The receptors shown here come from a woman aged 35 to 49 with acute COVID-19.

Regarding this clone: Other DNA variants within this sample encode the same CDR3. This chain connects TRBV11-3 to TRBJ1-4; TRBD1 aligns across 8 bases. V shed 5 bases and J 5 bases; nucleotides not matched to a gene: 7. The CDR3 consists of 15 residues. The germline V gene encodes CDR1 SGHNT and CDR2 YENEEA. DNA for the CDR3: TGTGCCAGCAGCCTAGGACAGGGCGAAAATGAAAAACTGTTTTTT. This encodes CASSLGQGENEKLFF.

This clone turned up a few times. The chain employs TRBV2 and TRBJ1-5, with D unresolved. This CDR3 spans 14 amino acids. Trimming left V 3 bases short and J 7 bases short, with 13 bases between. Per the germline V gene, CDR1 is SNHLY and CDR2 is FYNNEI. The CDR3 sequence is CASSEARVRQPQHF. CDR3 bases: TGTGCCAGCAGTGAGGCGAGGGTTAGGCAGCCCCAGCATTTT.

The rearrangement uses TRBV6-5 and TRBJ2-2; 7 bases match TRBD2. The CDR3 consists of 14 residues. In germline, CDR1 is MNHEY, CDR2 SVGAGI. V lost 5 bases and J lost 3; bases outside the gene matches: 3. CDR3 protein: CASSRLADTGELFF. The DNA for the CDR3 is TGTGCCAGCAGTCGGCTAGCGGACACCGGGGAGCTGTTTTTT.

The V call is TRBV7-2, the J call TRBJ1-2, with 7 bases lining up with TRBD1. V was pared by 3 bases and J by 4 bases, with 8 bases of the junction left unmatched. CDR3 length equals 15 residues. The germline CDR1 and CDR2 sequences are SGHTA and FQGNSA. The CDR3 DNA follows: TGTGCCAGCAGCTTCCCGACAGGGTATACCTATGGCTACACCTTC. Protein product: CASSFPTGYTYGYTF. The entire variable domain, with the rest obtained from reference TRBV7-2 and TRBJ1-2, is as follows: GAGVSQSPSNKVTEKGKDVELRCDPISGHTALYWYRQSLGQGLEFLIYFQGNSAPDKSGLPSDRFSAERTGGSVSTLTIQRTQQEDSAVYLCASSFPTGYTYGYTFGSGTRLTVV.

This clone was seen just once. The rearrangement uses TRBV5-4 and TRBJ2-3, with D unresolved. V lost 4 bases and J lost 1, with 13 bases in between. This CDR3 spans 15 amino acids. Germline loops: CDR1 SGHNT, CDR2 YYREEE (reference sequence). The CDR3 region has the DNA TGTGCCAGCAGCCCTATACTTACTGGCACAGATACGCAGTATTTT. As protein: CASSPILTGTDTQYF.

This chain connects TRBV10-3 to TRBJ2-3; 13 bases map to TRBD2. CDR1 is ENHRY and CDR2 is SYGVKD in the germline V gene. The CDR3 totals 21 residues. J gave up 4 bases and V 0 bases, and 16 bases lay outside the gene matches. The CDR3 DNA sequence: TGTGCCATCAGTGAGTCTCGGGGGACTAGCGGGGCTCAAGGGTATCCAGATACGCAGTATTTT. It encodes CAISESRGTSGAQGYPDTQYF.

V gene TRBV20-1 combines with J gene TRBJ2-7, with TRBD2 matching 16 bases. The germline gives CDR1 DFQATT, CDR2 SNEGSKA (reference sequence). The CDR3 contains 15 residues. The trim removed 3 bases at V and 5 bases at J, leaving 4 bases unmatched. CDR3 protein: CSASGTSGRAHEQYF. CDR3 in DNA: TGCAGTGCTAGTGGGACTAGCGGGAGGGCCCACGAGCAGTACTTC.

This clone was counted once. CDR3 in DNA: TGTGCCAGTAGTATATACCCCAAGGGCGGGACCTACGAGCAGTACTTC. Protein: CASSIYPKGGTYEQYF. This chain links TRBV19 with TRBJ2-7; D possibly corresponds to TRBD2 (6 bases). Per germline, CDR1 LNHDA and CDR2 SQIVND (reference sequence). This CDR3 is 16 amino acids long. Deletions cut 2 bases from V and 2 bases from J, with 16 bases between. The full variable domain, with the rest looked up from reference TRBV19 and TRBJ2-7, is DGGITQSPKYLFRKEGQNVTLSCEQNLNHDAMYWYRQDPGQGLRLIYYSQIVNDFQKGDIAEGYSVSREKKESFPLTVTSAQKNPTAFYLCASSIYPKGGTYEQYFGPGTRLTVT.

This clone was counted between two and nine times. The genes are TRBV11-2 and TRBJ2-7; tentative D call: TRBD1 (6 bases). V was shortened by 2 bases and J by 3 bases, with 26 bases between the two germline ends. The germline gives CDR1 SGHAT, CDR2 FQNNGV. This CDR3 contains 19 residues. The CDR3 is CASSLRSVGWTDQGYEQYF. The CDR3 region has the DNA TGTGCCAGCAGCTTAAGGTCCGTCGGGTGGACAGACCAAGGCTACGAGCAGTACTTC.

The genes are TRBV2 and TRBJ2-1, with TRBD2 matching over 13 bases. With 7 bases clipped from V and 1 base from J, the junction kept 7 bases outside the gene matches. The germline V gene encodes CDR1 SNHLY and CDR2 FYNNEI. This CDR3 is built from 17 residues. The chain's CDR3 is CASTRRGLAGSYNEQFF. CDR3 coding DNA: TGTGCCAGCACCAGACGGGGACTAGCGGGGTCCTACAATGAGCAGTTCTTC.

The chain joins TRBV6-5 to TRBJ1-5; D is perhaps TRBD1 (6 bases). CDR1 is MNHEY and CDR2 is SVGAGI in the germline V gene. V lost 4 bases and J 6 bases, leaving 19 bases between the germline ends. This CDR3 has 16 amino acids. CDR3 nucleotides: TGTGCCAGCAGTTCCGCAATACAGGGTTCGGTTCAGCCCCAGCATTTT. Its translation: CASSSAIQGSVQPQHF.

The rearrangement uses TRBV11-3 and TRBJ2-3; weak D call: TRBD1 (5 bases). V lost 8 bases, J lost 0 bases, and 12 bases lay in between. Per germline, CDR1 SGHNT and CDR2 YENEEA. The CDR3 has 14 amino acids. This CDR3 is CASGLTASTDTQYF. The CDR3 nucleotides are TGTGCCAGCGGATTGACAGCTAGCACAGATACGCAGTATTTT.

The table lists this clone with a count of one. Being one base from a much bigger clone, this may be a read error. The rearrangement links TRBV6-2 or TRBV6-3 to TRBJ2-1; possibly TRBD1 for D (5 bases). The CDR3 is 15 residues long. CDR1 is MNHEY and CDR2 is SVGEGT in the germline V gene. Between the trimmed V and J ends, which lost 6 bases and 0 bases, there was a span of 12 bases. The CDR3 DNA follows: TGTGCCAGCAGCCCCGACAGTAGCTCCTACAATGAGCAGTTCTTC. Its translation: CASSPDSSSYNEQFF.

The rearrangement joins TRBV6-5 to TRBJ1-1, with D possibly matching TRBD1 (6 bases). V lost 7 bases, J lost 4 bases, and 13 bases lay in between. The germline gives CDR1 MNHEY, CDR2 SVGAGI. The CDR3 has 13 residues. This CDR3 is CASNSRGTTEAFF. The CDR3 DNA sequence: TGTGCCAGCAACAGTAGGGGGACCACTGAAGCTTTCTTT.

The V gene is TRBV3-1 (or the pseudogene TRBV3-2), the J gene TRBJ2-4; TRBD1 might be the D (5 bases). The ends were cut back, 0 bases at V and 0 bases at J, with 12 bases in the middle. Per germline, CDR1 LGHDT and CDR2 YNNKEL (reference sequence). The length of the CDR3 is 17 residues. This CDR3 reads CASSQDPTDLAKNIQYF. CDR3 coding DNA: TGTGCCAGCAGCCAAGATCCGACAGATTTAGCCAAAAACATTCAGTACTTC.

The CDR3, as DNA: TGTGCCAGCAGCTTAGGCCAGGGGTATGGCTACACCTTC. Encoded protein: CASSLGQGYGYTF. The chain joins TRBV7-6 to TRBJ1-2, with D possibly matching TRBD1 (6 bases). This CDR3 spans 13 amino acids. Germline V lookup: CDR1 SGHVS, CDR2 FNYEAQ. V was pared by 1 base and J by 5 bases, with 8 bases between.

V and J are TRBV6-5 and TRBJ1-3; 9 nucleotides match TRBD1. Germline CDR1 is MNHEY and CDR2 is SVGAGI. The CDR3 length is 15 residues. V shed 6 bases, J shed 2 bases, and the junction held 5 bases outside the gene matches. The CDR3 sequence: CASRQQGAAGNTIYF. CDR3 nucleotide sequence: TGTGCCAGCAGGCAACAGGGGGCGGCTGGAAACACCATATATTTT.

The chain is built from TRBV14 and TRBJ1-1; 7 bases agree with TRBD1. The V segment lost 6 bases and the J segment 5 bases; nucleotides outside the gene matches: 18. The CDR3 spans 17 residues. CDR1 and CDR2 from the germline V gene are SGHDN and FVKESK. This CDR3 is CASSRPVIGGFLTEAFF. In DNA form, the CDR3 reads TGTGCCAGCAGTCGCCCTGTTATAGGGGGCTTCTTGACTGAAGCTTTCTTT.

V gene TRBV7-9 combines with J gene TRBJ2-3; no clear D. Per germline, CDR1 SEHNR and CDR2 FQNEAQ (reference sequence). V was trimmed by 1 base and J by 0 bases, leaving 8 bases between them. The CDR3 sequence is 15 residues long. In DNA form, the CDR3 reads TGTGCCAGCAGCTTAGACGGCGGCAGCACAGATACGCAGTATTTT. The encoded protein is CASSLDGGSTDTQYF.

This clone was picked up a small number of times. This sequence joins TRBV25-1 and TRBJ1-1, with TRBD1 as a possible D gene (6 bases). This CDR3 has 13 amino acids. The germline V gene encodes CDR1 MGHDK and CDR2 SYGVNS. The V end was cut by 6 bases, the J end by 5 bases, with 13 bases between. In DNA, the CDR3 is TGTGCCAGCAGAGACAGGTTTAGGACTGAAGCTTTCTTT. It encodes CASRDRFRTEAFF.